These 3 T cell receptor beta chains were all obtained from the same sample, sequenced in a study of identical twins. TCRdb re-derived calls from the 5' RACE reads in MiXCR, one entry per CDR3 protein. The data contain about 690,000 distinct CDR3 sequences, around 5.7% of them singletons. Sequenced input: naive T cells sorted from blood. Receptors originate from a man aged 18 to 29 in good health.

The chain joins TRBV20-1 to TRBJ2-2, with D perhaps matching TRBD2 (6 bases). V lost 4 bases to trimming and J lost 3 bases, with 12 bases between them. This CDR3 region has 14 residues. CDR1 and CDR2 from the germline V gene are DFQATT and SNEGSKA (reference sequence). CDR3 region: CSATGLLYTGELFF. The CDR3 DNA reads as TGCAGTGCTACGGGACTCCTCTACACCGGGGAGCTGTTTTTT.

The chain employs TRBV14 and TRBJ2-5; D is tentatively TRBD1 or TRBD2 (5 bases each). Trimming took 4 bases from V and 2 from J, leaving 14 bases between them. Germline assignment: CDR1 SGHDN and CDR2 FVKESK. The length of the CDR3 is 15 residues. The CDR3, as DNA: TGTGCCAGCAGCCTGGGGACCCGGCTGCAAGAGACCCAGTACTTC. This encodes CASSLGTRLQETQYF. Combining the CDR3 with reference TRBV14 and TRBJ2-5 gives the whole variable domain EAGVTQFPSHSVIEKGQTVTLRCDPISGHDNLYWYRRVMGKEIKFLLHFVKESKQDESGMPNNRFLAERTGGTYSTLKVQPAELEDSGVYFCASSLGTRLQETQYFGPGTRLLVL.

This clonotype was seen more than once but under ten times. V gene TRBV12-3 or TRBV12-4 combines with J gene TRBJ2-1; tentative D call: TRBD1 (5 bases). The CDR3 has 13 residues. The V gene lost 3 bases and the J gene lost 5 bases, with 8 bases spanning the gap. The CDR3: CASSFVDNNEQFF. CDR3 coding DNA: TGTGCCAGCAGTTTTGTGGACAACAATGAGCAGTTCTTC.